Below are 5 T cell receptor beta chains sequenced from a single sample in a study of T cells after posttransplantation cyclophosphamide. Data came from immunoSEQ multiplex PCR; TCRdb stores just in-frame clones and leaves some out. The sample includes about 5,900 clones, approximately 80% of them seen just once. Cyclophosphamide on days +3 and +4 followed busulfan-fludarabine conditioning and a marrow graft. Sequences were derived from CD4+ T cells sorted from blood, sampled 350 to 380 days after allogeneic stem cell transplant with posttransplant cyclophosphamide. These receptors all come from a male patient in his fifties who received an allogeneic stem cell transplant from a related donor and was CMV-positive. Some of these T cells may belong to the graft donor.

The chain combines TRBV5-5 with TRBJ2-3; TRBD1 matches at 9 bases. The CDR3 spans 14 residues. Losses at the gene ends were 5 bases for V and 6 bases for J; bases not matched to a gene: 7. CDR1 and CDR2 from the germline V gene are SGHKS and YYEKEE (reference sequence). CDR3 nucleotides: TGTGCCAGCAGTAAACAGGGGGCGATGGATACGCAGTATTTT. Protein product: CASSKQGAMDTQYF.

The sample holds one count of this clone. V is TRBV28 and J is TRBJ2-5, with a weak D call TRBD1 (5 bases). Germline V lookup: CDR1 MDHEN, CDR2 SYDVKM. The CDR3 has 14 residues. V shed 3 bases and J shed 5 bases, with 13 bases lying between them. The CDR3 loop reads CASSFVLGAETQYF. The CDR3 DNA sequence: TGTGCCAGCAGTTTTGTCCTAGGGGCCGAGACCCAGTACTTC.

The chain uses TRBV7-6 and TRBJ2-7, with TRBD1 matching over 7 bases. CDR3 size: 18 residues. The V segment lost 4 bases and the J segment 3 bases; nucleotides outside the gene matches: 18. Germline V gene lookup returns CDR1 SGHVS and CDR2 FNYEAQ. The CDR3 DNA is TGTGCCAGCAGCTCACTAACTGGACAGGTCTACGCCTTCTACGAGCAGTACTTC. Its protein is CASSSLTGQVYAFYEQYF.

The genes are TRBV10-3 and TRBJ2-5; D call uncertain. The V gene lost 4 bases and the J gene lost 2 bases, with 8 bases spanning the gap. Germline-derived CDR1 and CDR2 are ENHRY and SYGVKD. This CDR3 contains 13 residues. CDR3 in amino acids: CAISVQIQETQYF. The CDR3 bases are TGTGCCATCAGTGTACAAATTCAAGAGACCCAGTACTTC.

This sequence joins TRBV6-6 and TRBJ1-2; D gene unclear. The CDR3 runs to 15 residues. Germline CDR1 and CDR2: MNHNY and SVGAGI (reference sequence). Deletions cut 7 bases from V and 4 bases from J, with 19 bases between. The CDR3 region is CASTRTEGAFYGYTF. The CDR3 nucleotides read TGTGCCAGCACCCGGACGGAGGGAGCCTTCTATGGCTACACCTTC.